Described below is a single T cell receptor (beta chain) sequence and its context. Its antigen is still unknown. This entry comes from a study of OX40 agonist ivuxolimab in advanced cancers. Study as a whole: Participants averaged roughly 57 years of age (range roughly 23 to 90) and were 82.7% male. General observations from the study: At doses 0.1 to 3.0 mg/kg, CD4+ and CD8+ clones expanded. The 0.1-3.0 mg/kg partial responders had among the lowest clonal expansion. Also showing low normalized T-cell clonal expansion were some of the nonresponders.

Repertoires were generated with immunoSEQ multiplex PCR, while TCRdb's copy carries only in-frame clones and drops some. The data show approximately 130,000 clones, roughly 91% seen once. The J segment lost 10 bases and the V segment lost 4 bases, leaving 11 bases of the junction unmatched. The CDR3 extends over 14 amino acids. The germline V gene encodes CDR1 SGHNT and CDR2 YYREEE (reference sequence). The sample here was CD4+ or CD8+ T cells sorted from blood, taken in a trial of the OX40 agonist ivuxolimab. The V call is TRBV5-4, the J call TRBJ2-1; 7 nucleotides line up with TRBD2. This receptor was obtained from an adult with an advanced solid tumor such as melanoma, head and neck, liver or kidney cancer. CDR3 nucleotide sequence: TGTGCCAGCAGCCCCGGACTAGACTGGGGGGAGCAGTTCTTC. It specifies CASSPGLDWGEQFF.